The rows below give T cell receptor beta chains drawn from one sample of a study of blood T cell repertoires in COVID-19. Assay used: immunoSEQ multiplex PCR; TCRdb lists only in-frame clones, some missing. The table records about 330,000 clones, roughly 83% of them present only once. What was sequenced was peripheral blood. These receptors all stem from a woman in her forties or fifties with acute or convalescent COVID-19. CDR3s include the opening cysteine and the closing phenylalanine or tryptophan. D genes are given only for firm matches. Expanded clones get a size class; other rows say once, few or many, or leave the size out.

. | TRBD1 | TRBJ1-3 | TRBV30 | CAWSEGTGIGNTIYF | TGTGCCTGGAGTGAGGGGACAGGGATAGGAAACACCATATATTTT
. | TRBD2 | TRBJ2-2 | TRBV5-4 | CASSIGLALNTGELFF | TGTGCCAGCAGCATAGGACTAGCACTTAACACCGGGGAGCTGTTTTTT
. | . | TRBJ1-2 | TRBV27 | CASSLSGHYGYTF | TGTGCCAGCAGTTTATCGGGGCACTATGGCTACACCTTC
. | TRBD1 | TRBJ2-7 | TRBV5-1 | CASYGPGQGAYEQYF | TGCGCCAGTTACGGACCGGGACAGGGGGCCTACGAGCAGTACTTC
. | TRBD2 | TRBJ2-7 | TRBV19 | CASTRSGKSSYEQYF | TGTGCCAGTACCAGGAGCGGGAAAAGCTCCTACGAGCAGTACTTC
. | TRBD2 | TRBJ2-2 | TRBV19 | CASSIAVGLAGGPSTGELFF | TGTGCCAGTAGTATAGCAGTCGGACTAGCGGGAGGGCCGAGCACCGGGGAGCTGTTTTTT
. | TRBD1 | TRBJ2-1 | TRBV14 | CASSPRTGSYNEQFF | TGTGCCAGCAGCCCCCGGACAGGGTCCTACAATGAGCAGTTCTTC
. | . | TRBJ1-1 | TRBV28 | CASSFSPIREYTEAFF | TGTGCCAGCAGCTTTTCGCCTATCCGGGAGTACACTGAAGCTTTCTTT
. | . | TRBJ2-7 | TRBV19 | CASRDRDKDYEQYF | TGTGCCAGTAGGGACCGGGACAAGGACTACGAGCAGTACTTC
. | TRBD2 | TRBJ2-3 | TRBV5-1 | CASSLKREVTDTQYF | TGCGCCAGCAGCCTCAAGCGGGAGGTCACAGATACGCAGTATTTT
. | . | TRBJ1-2 | TRBV27 | CASSLSSEGSTNYGYTF | TGTGCCAGCAGTTTATCTTCAGAGGGCTCTACTAACTATGGCTACACCTTC
. | TRBD1 | TRBJ1-5 | TRBV24-1 | CATSAAGGVGQPQHF | TGTGCCACCAGTGCGGCAGGGGGTGTGGGCCAGCCCCAGCATTTT
few | TRBD1 | TRBJ1-5 | TRBV28 | CASRYPGQSNQPQHF | TGTGCCAGCAGGTACCCGGGACAGAGCAATCAGCCCCAGCATTTT
. | TRBD1 | TRBJ2-7 | TRBV28 | CASSSPGQGYLGDF | TGTGCCAGCAGTTCCCCGGGACAGGGGTACCTAGGGGACTTC
once | TRBD2 | TRBJ2-7 | TRBV3-1/TRBV3-2 | CASSLPLRLAGVSNEQYF | TGTGCCAGCAGCCTACCTCTGCGACTAGCGGGAGTAAGTAACGAGCAGTACTTC
once | TRBD1 | TRBJ1-1 | TRBV2 | CASSGTGGITEAFF | TGTGCCAGCAGTGGAACAGGGGGCATCACTGAAGCTTTCTTT